This T cell receptor beta chain originates from a study of spatial heterogeneity in lung cancer (dated by TCRdb to between 2018 and 2021). Broadly, across the study: Beta-chain transcripts were consistently detected in greater numbers than alpha-chain transcripts, which likely reflects a higher abundance of beta-chain transcripts. The study quantitatively compared TCR alpha and beta repertoires across multiple tumor regions, matched nontumor lung and blood in non-small cell lung cancer. Nonsynonymous mutation counts, determined by whole-exome sequencing of tumor tissue, were related to features of the TCR repertoire. Both alpha and beta chains were TCR-sequenced in approximately 200 tumor regions, around 65 matched nontumor lung samples and some 50 PBMC samples obtained at surgery. In the raw uncorrected reads, each unique combination of TCR and UMI appeared on average more than ten times.

Based on the germline V gene (reference sequence), the CDR1 and CDR2 sequences are DFQATT and SNEGSKA. Including cysteine and phenylalanine, the CDR3 has 17 amino acids. The DNA shown is the 51-base CDR3, in frame from base 1. Here V drops 0 bases and J drops 0 bases, and the junction holds 10 bases not matched to any gene. As concerns this clonotype: Its binding antigen is unknown. Per-base quality was not reported, and no clone a single base away is much larger than it.

What the research found in general, with its limitations: Ubiquitous expanded tumor TCRs were detected in blood more often at tumor resection than at routine follow-up. Confirming at a functional level the hypothesis that regional TCRs recognize regional mutations was considered to require additional single-cell paired TCR alpha and beta sequencing.

The method behind the library was 5' RACE. Sequencing was performed on a NextSeq 500. The TCR library protocol attached a unique molecular identifier to each TCR cDNA molecule to allow correction of PCR and sequencing errors. On the study's bioinformatics: TCR identification, UMI-based error correction and CDR3 extraction were all carried out with Decombinator tools. TCRs above a frequency of 2 per 1,000, corresponding to the top 1% of the tumor frequency distribution, were defined as expanded. Rényi diversity was computed with the R vegan package after subsampling each repertoire 100 times to 5,000 TCRs. To build CDR3 similarity networks, amino acid triplet string-kernel similarity was used, and CDR3s were connected when their pairwise similarity was above 0.82. The public sequencing data were trimmed at Q25 with fastp and processed into clonotypes with MiXCR by TCRdb, which kept only in-frame beta chains. Every distinct CDR3 protein forms one entry, paired with its most common genes and DNA. TCRdb's processing, not the authors' own work, is the source of the V and J calls. In all, the sample holds fewer than 20,000 distinct CDR3 sequences, and 15% to 20% of those were seen once. The ten largest clonotypes hold roughly an eighth of the sample.

This specimen's time point label, per the study, means: sample taken at primary tumor resection. TCR sequencing used whole RNA extracted from tumor and nontumor lung tissue, or from cryopreserved PBMC samples, without cell sorting. Donors were around 69 patients with early-stage, untreated non-small cell lung cancer from the lung TRACERx cohort. Only patients for whom sufficient RNA was available from at least two tumor regions were selected for TCR sequencing. This sequence originates from a male donor with early-stage non-small cell lung cancer. Sequenced here: PBMCs, sampled at surgery. The rearranged segments are TRBV20-1 and TRBJ2-7, with 8 bases matching TRBD1. The nucleotide sequence reads TGCAGTGCTAGAGATTGGAAGGGACAGGTATCCTCCTACGAGCAGTACTTC. Translated, this gives CSARDWKGQVSSYEQYF.